Listed here is a single T cell receptor beta chain. Other nucleotide sequences in the sample specify the same CDR3. V was trimmed by 2 bases and J by 0 bases, leaving 4 bases between them. This CDR3 has 13 amino acids. From germline, CDR1 is SGHTA and CDR2 FQGTGA. The data originate from a study of shared clonotypes between healthy human individuals. The protocol was immunoSEQ multiplex PCR, while the TCRdb copy is restricted to in-frame clones and leaves out a portion. This table holds some 2,500,000 clones, under 95% found once. V and J are TRBV7-3 and TRBJ1-2; no definite D call. The TCR comes from a man between 18 and 35 years old in good health. Some clones in this sample may be carry-over from other donors' samples. The sequenced material came from naive CD4+ T cells from PBMCs. The subset was: CD45RA+ positively selected. The CDR3 DNA follows: TGTGCCAGCAGCTTATCCGCTAACTATGGCTACACCTTC. The encoded protein is CASSLSANYGYTF.